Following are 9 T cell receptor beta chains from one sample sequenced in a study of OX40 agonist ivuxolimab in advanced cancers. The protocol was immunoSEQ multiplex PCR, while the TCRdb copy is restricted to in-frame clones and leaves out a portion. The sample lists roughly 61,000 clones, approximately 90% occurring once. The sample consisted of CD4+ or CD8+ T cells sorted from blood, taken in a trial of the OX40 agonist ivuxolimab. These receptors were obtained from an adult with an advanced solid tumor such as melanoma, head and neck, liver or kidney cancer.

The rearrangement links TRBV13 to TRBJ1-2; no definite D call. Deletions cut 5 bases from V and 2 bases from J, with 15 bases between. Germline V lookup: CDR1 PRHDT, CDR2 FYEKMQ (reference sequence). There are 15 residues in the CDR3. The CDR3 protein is CASSRNKINNYGYTF. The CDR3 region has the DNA TGTGCCAGCAGCCGAAATAAGATTAACAACTATGGCTACACCTTC.

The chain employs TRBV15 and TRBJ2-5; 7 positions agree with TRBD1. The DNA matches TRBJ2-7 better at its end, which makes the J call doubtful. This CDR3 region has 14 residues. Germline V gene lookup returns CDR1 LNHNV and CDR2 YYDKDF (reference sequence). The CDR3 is CATSRVGTVYEQYF. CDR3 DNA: TGTGCCACCAGCAGAGTCGGGACAGTTTACGAGCAGTACTTC.

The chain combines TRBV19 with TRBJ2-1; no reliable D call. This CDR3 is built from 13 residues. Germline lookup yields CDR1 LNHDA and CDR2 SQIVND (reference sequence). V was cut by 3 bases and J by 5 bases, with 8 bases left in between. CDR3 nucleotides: TGTGCCAGTAGTATTAGCCCGAACAATGAGCAGTTCTTC. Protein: CASSISPNNEQFF.

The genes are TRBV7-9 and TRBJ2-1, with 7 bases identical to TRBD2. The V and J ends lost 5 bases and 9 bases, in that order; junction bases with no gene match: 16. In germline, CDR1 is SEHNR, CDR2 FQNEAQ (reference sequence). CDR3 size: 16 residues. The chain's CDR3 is CASSPGDYPSPGEQFF. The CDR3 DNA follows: TGTGCCAGCAGCCCCGGGGACTACCCCTCTCCGGGTGAGCAGTTCTTC.

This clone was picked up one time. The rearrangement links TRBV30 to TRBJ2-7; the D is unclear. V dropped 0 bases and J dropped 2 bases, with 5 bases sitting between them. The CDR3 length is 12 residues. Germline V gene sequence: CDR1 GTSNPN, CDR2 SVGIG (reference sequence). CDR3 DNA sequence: TGTGCCTGGAGTGTAGACCCCTACGAGCAGTACTTC. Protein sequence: CAWSVDPYEQYF.

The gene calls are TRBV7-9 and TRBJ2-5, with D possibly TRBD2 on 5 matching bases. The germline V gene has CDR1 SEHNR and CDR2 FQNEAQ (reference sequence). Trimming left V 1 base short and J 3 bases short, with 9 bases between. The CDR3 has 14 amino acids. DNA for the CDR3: TGTGCCAGCAGCTTAGTGCGGCGGGAAGAGACCCAGTACTTC. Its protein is CASSLVRREETQYF.

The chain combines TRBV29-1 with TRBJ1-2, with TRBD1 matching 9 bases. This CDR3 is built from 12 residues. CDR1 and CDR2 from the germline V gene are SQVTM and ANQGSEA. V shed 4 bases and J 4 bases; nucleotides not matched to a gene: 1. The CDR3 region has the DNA TGCAGCGTTGTGACAGGGGGCTATGGCTACACCTTC. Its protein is CSVVTGGYGYTF. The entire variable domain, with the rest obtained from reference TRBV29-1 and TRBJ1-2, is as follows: SAVISQKPSRDICQRGTSLTIQCQVDSQVTMMFWYRQQPGQSLTLIATANQGSEATYESGFVIDKFPISRPNLTFSTLTVSNMSPEDSSIYLCSVVTGGYGYTFGSGTRLTVV.

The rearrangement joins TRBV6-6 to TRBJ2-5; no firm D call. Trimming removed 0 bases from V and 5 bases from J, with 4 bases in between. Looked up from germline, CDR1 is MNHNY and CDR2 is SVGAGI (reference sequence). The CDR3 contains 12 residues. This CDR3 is CASSYSTETQYF. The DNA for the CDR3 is TGTGCCAGCAGTTACTCGACGGAGACCCAGTACTTC.

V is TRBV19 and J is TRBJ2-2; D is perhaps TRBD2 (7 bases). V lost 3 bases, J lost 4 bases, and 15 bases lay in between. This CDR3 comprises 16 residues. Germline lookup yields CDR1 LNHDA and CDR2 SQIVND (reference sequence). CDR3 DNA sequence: TGTGCCAGTAGTATGCGGTGGGGGGGCAGCACCGGGGAGCTGTTTTTT. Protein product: CASSMRWGGSTGELFF.